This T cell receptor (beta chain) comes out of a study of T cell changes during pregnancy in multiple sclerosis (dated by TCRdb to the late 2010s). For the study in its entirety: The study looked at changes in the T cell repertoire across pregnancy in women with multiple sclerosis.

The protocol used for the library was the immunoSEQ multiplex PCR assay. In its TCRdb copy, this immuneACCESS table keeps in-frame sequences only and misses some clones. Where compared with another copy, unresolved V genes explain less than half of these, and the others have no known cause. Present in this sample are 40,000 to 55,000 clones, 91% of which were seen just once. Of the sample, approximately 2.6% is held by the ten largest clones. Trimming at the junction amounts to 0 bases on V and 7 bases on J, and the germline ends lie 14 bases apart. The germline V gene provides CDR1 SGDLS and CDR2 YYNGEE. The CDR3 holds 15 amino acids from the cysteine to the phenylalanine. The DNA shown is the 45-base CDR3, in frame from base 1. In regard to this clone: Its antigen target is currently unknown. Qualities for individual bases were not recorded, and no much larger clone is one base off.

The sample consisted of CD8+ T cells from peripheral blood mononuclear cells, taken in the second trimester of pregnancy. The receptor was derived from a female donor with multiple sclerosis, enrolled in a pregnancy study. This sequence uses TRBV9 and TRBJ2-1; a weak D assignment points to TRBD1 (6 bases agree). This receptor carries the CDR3 CASSVGGQSANEQFF. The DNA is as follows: TGTGCCAGCAGCGTAGGGGGGCAATCTGCGAATGAGCAGTTCTTC. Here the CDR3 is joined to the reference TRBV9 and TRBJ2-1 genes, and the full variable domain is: DSGVTQTPKHLITATGQRVTLRCSPRSGDLSVYWYQQSLDQGLQFLIQYYNGEERAKGNILERFSAQQFPDLHSELNLSSLELGDSALYFCASSVGGQSANEQFFGPGTRLTVL.